What follows describes a single T cell receptor beta chain. Its antigen is not known. It was 150 to 200 ng DNA, some 30,000 T cell genomes, that sorted-subset replicate PCRs used. Method: immunoSEQ multiplex PCR; TCRdb's copy keeps in-frame clones and lacks some. The repertoire holds 190,000 or so clones, with 66% as singletons. The germline V gene has CDR1 MDHEN and CDR2 SYDVKM. The CDR3 sequence is 17 residues long. Trimming pared 6 bases from V and 6 bases from J, leaving 24 bases between. The data were taken from a study of shared clonotypes between healthy human individuals. Whole-study findings and limits: It was anticipated that sequencing depth would influence how many clonotypes donors shared. Owing to a small donor count, the genetic and exposure-history diversity represented was limited. Relative to memory subsets, naive subsets generally showed larger estimated richness.

The specimen was memory CD4+ T cells sorted from blood. Subset defined: CD45RA-negative fraction. The genes are TRBV28 and TRBJ2-1; D possibly matches TRBD1 or TRBD2 (5 bases each). The receptor's source is a man younger than 40 in good health. The CDR3 spells CASSLNGVGPGTNEQFF. CDR3 coding DNA: TGTGCCAGCAGCCTAAACGGGGTTGGCCCGGGGACCAATGAGCAGTTCTTC.